These 29 T cell receptor beta chains came from one sample sequenced in a study of early T cells in non-severe SARS-CoV-2 infection. TCRdb itself ran the 5' RACE reads through MiXCR, one entry per CDR3 protein. The profile shows approximately 88,000 distinct CDR3 sequences, roughly 13% of them singletons. Sequencing was carried out using whole blood. The receptors derive from an adult who was a healthcare worker with PCR-confirmed SARS-CoV-2 infection or an uninfected control (not recorded which).

This clonotype showed up just a few times. The chain recombines TRBV6-1 with TRBJ1-1; D not certain. This CDR3 contains 13 residues. Germline-derived CDR1 and CDR2 are MNHNS and SASEGT. V gave up 5 bases and J gave up 3 bases, with 10 bases separating them. This chain's CDR3 is CASSLSGDTEAFF. The CDR3 DNA reads as TGTGCCAGCAGTCTTTCCGGGGACACTGAAGCTTTCTTT.

Sample share makes this clonotype medium-sized. This rearrangement joins TRBV6-4 to TRBJ2-5; TRBD2 agrees at 11 bases. Trimming cost V 6 bases and J 0 bases; bases outside gene matches: 3. This CDR3 has 15 residues. The germline gives CDR1 MRHNA, CDR2 SNTAGT. The CDR3 nucleotides read TGTGCCAGCAGCCTGACTAGCGGGGACCAAGAGACCCAGTACTTC. Amino acids: CASSLTSGDQETQYF.

This chain links TRBV7-2 with TRBJ2-3; no clear D. In germline, CDR1 is SGHTA, CDR2 FQGNSA. V was trimmed by 5 bases and J by 7 bases, leaving 10 bases between them. The length of the CDR3 is 12 residues. The CDR3 protein is CASSIYKNTQYF. As DNA, the CDR3 is TGTGCCAGCAGCATATACAAAAATACGCAGTATTTT. The full variable domain, its missing parts supplied by reference TRBV7-2 and TRBJ2-3, is GAGVSQSPSNKVTEKGKDVELRCDPISGHTALYWYRQSLGQGLEFLIYFQGNSAPDKSGLPSDRFSAERTGGSVSTLTIQRTQQEDSAVYLCASSIYKNTQYFGPGTRLTVL.

A note on this clonotype: At one end, the junction sequence differs from germline, possibly due to a read error. The chain employs TRBV7-8 and TRBJ2-5; maybe TRBD1 (5 bases). From germline, CDR1 is SGHVS and CDR2 FQNEAQ. The CDR3 loop spans 14 amino acids. The CDR3 spells CASSLFNRQGTQYF. The DNA for the CDR3 is TGTGCCAGCAGCTTGTTTAACAGGCAAGGGACCCAGTACTTC. The full variable domain, completed using reference TRBV7-8 and TRBJ2-5, is GAGVSQSPRYKVAKRGQDVALRCDPISGHVSLFWYQQALGQGPEFLTYFQNEAQLDKSGLPSDRFFAERPEGSVSTLKIQRTQQEDSAVYLCASSLFNRQGTQYFGPGTRLLVL.

This clonotype was seen many times. In DNA form, the CDR3 reads TGTGCCAGCAGTTTCACAGAGAACACTGAAGCTTTCTTT. Its translation is CASSFTENTEAFF. The J gene is TRBJ1-1, the V gene TRBV12-3 or TRBV12-4; no clear D. This CDR3 spans 13 amino acids. Trimming removed 3 bases at V and 1 base at J, with 6 bases between.

The chain combines TRBV5-6 with TRBJ1-1; the match to TRBD1 covers 8 bases. Trimming cost V 5 bases and J 6 bases; bases outside gene matches: 6. The CDR3 totals 13 residues. CDR1 is SGHDT, CDR2 YYEEEE, per germline. The CDR3 bases are TGTGCCAGCAGTCGGACAGGGCGTCCTGAAGCTTTCTTT. It yields the protein CASSRTGRPEAFF.

The sample holds many counts of this clonotype. The J gene is TRBJ2-1, the V gene TRBV7-2, with D possibly called TRBD1 or TRBD2 (6 bases each). The CDR3 consists of 16 residues. Germline assignment: CDR1 SGHTA and CDR2 FQGNSA. The V and J ends lost 5 bases and 4 bases respectively, with 18 bases between them. The CDR3 sequence: CASSTRGETGYNEQFF. The CDR3 coding sequence is TGTGCCAGCAGCACTAGGGGGGAGACAGGTTACAATGAGCAGTTCTTC.

This clonotype was seen at least ten times. The chain carries TRBV10-1 and TRBJ2-2, with 8 bases fitting TRBD2. The CDR3 sequence is 15 residues long. The germline V gene has CDR1 WNHNN and CDR2 SYGVQD (reference sequence). With 4 bases clipped from V and 7 bases from J, the junction kept 8 bases outside the gene matches. The CDR3 protein is CASSGTAGGNGELFF. The CDR3 DNA reads as TGCGCCAGCAGTGGTACGGCGGGGGGCAACGGGGAGCTGTTTTTT.

This clonotype was seen ten or more times. The chain links TRBV5-4 to TRBJ1-2, with 8 bases fitting TRBD1. With V trimmed by 4 bases and J by 4 bases, 12 bases remained unmatched. Germline CDR1 and CDR2: SGHNT and YYREEE (reference sequence). This CDR3 is 16 amino acids long. In nucleotides, the CDR3 is TGTGCCAGCAGCGTACTGCCGGGACAGGCCTCCTATGGCTACACCTTC. As protein: CASSVLPGQASYGYTF.

The chain recombines TRBV7-9 with TRBJ1-6, with 8 bases aligning to TRBD1. V trimming: 4 bases; J trimming: 2 bases; junction bases outside the gene matches: 7. The CDR3 runs to 17 residues. From germline, CDR1 is SEHNR and CDR2 FQNEAQ (reference sequence). Here the CDR3 DNA reads TGTGCCAGCAGCTCGACGGACAGGGCGACCTATAATTCACCCCTCCACTTT. Amino acid sequence: CASSSTDRATYNSPLHF. The complete variable domain, with remaining parts taken from reference TRBV7-9 and TRBJ1-6, reads DTGVSQNPRHKITKRGQNVTFRCDPISEHNRLYWYRQTLGQGPEFLTYFQNEAQLEKSRLLSDRFSAERPKGSFSTLEIQRTEQGDSAMYLCASSSTDRATYNSPLHFGNGTRLTVT.

This clonotype was observed a handful of times. For the CDR3, the DNA is TGTGCCAGCAGTATTCAGGGGGCGGGTAATTCACCCCTCCACTTT. As protein: CASSIQGAGNSPLHF. V and J are TRBV6-5 and TRBJ1-6; 8 bases align to TRBD1. The junction had 6 bases not matched to a gene; V was cut back by 5 bases and J by 6 bases. The germline gives CDR1 MNHEY, CDR2 SVGAGI. The CDR3 is made up of 15 amino acids.

The chain couples TRBV20-1 to TRBJ2-7; 7 bases agree with TRBD1. The length of the CDR3 is 12 residues. Germline trimming cut 7 bases from V and 5 bases from J; bases unmatched to any gene: 8. Per the germline V gene, CDR1 is DFQATT and CDR2 is SNEGSKA (reference sequence). CDR3 in amino acids: CSVDRALNEQYF. In DNA, the CDR3 is TGCAGTGTTGACAGGGCCTTAAACGAGCAGTACTTC.

The gene calls are TRBV5-1 and TRBJ2-6; D not certain. Germline CDR1 reads SGHRS; CDR2 reads YFSETQ. The length of the CDR3 is 14 residues. The V end lost 4 bases, the J end lost 0 bases, and 5 bases lay between the germline ends. As DNA, the CDR3 is TGCGCCAGCAGCGCGAGCTCTGGGGCCAACGTCCTGACTTTC. Protein: CASSASSGANVLTF.

The chain uses TRBV10-3 and TRBJ1-1, with no clear D. Trimming pared 0 bases from V and 4 bases from J, leaving 18 bases between. Germline CDR1 is ENHRY and CDR2 is SYGVKD. This CDR3 has 17 residues. CDR3 amino acids: CAISESGGLAVRTEAFF. Written as DNA, the CDR3 is TGTGCCATCAGTGAGTCGGGAGGCTTAGCGGTTCGCACTGAAGCTTTCTTT.

In this sample, this clonotype turned up many times. The chain is built from TRBV13 and TRBJ2-7; 9 positions agree with TRBD1. Germline CDR1 PRHDT, CDR2 FYEKMQ (reference sequence). V lost 0 bases, J lost 2 bases, and 5 bases stayed unmatched. The CDR3 length is 16 residues. The CDR3: CASSLGRTGETYEQYF. In nucleotides, the CDR3 is TGTGCCAGCAGCTTAGGCCGGACAGGGGAAACCTACGAGCAGTACTTC.

This clonotype was detected many times. This chain uses TRBV12-3 or TRBV12-4 with TRBJ1-1; a possible D gene is TRBD1 (6 bases). The CDR3 is 14 residues long. The V end was cut by 7 bases, the J end by 4 bases, with 16 bases between. The CDR3 loop reads CASTFRRGATEAFF. DNA for the CDR3: TGTGCCAGCACCTTTAGGAGGGGGGCCACTGAAGCTTTCTTT.

This clonotype was counted ten times or more. V and J are TRBV18 and TRBJ1-1; the match to TRBD1 covers 7 bases. With 2 bases clipped from V and 1 base from J, the junction kept 4 bases outside the gene matches. The CDR3 loop spans 15 amino acids. Per the germline V gene, CDR1 is KGHSH and CDR2 is LQKENI. The CDR3, as DNA: TGTGCCAGCTCACCAGAGACAGGGTGGAACACTGAAGCTTTCTTT. It encodes CASSPETGWNTEAFF.

The J gene is TRBJ1-1, the V gene TRBV27, with TRBD1 as a possible D gene (5 bases). The germline CDR1 and CDR2 sequences are MNHEY and SMNVEV (reference sequence). Trimming cost V 6 bases and J 3 bases, with 17 bases left between them. This CDR3 has 15 amino acids. The DNA of the CDR3 is TGTGCCAGCAGAGGGGCGGCCGGCGGGGACACTGAAGCTTTCTTT. This gives the protein CASRGAAGGDTEAFF.

This clonotype has at least ten counts. The gene calls are TRBV20-1 and TRBJ2-5; D remains unclear. The CDR3 is 12 residues long. V dropped 3 bases and J dropped 0 bases, with 5 bases sitting between them. CDR1 DFQATT and CDR2 SNEGSKA come from the germline V gene (reference sequence). This CDR3 is CSARGNQETQYF. The DNA of the CDR3 is TGCAGTGCTAGGGGGAACCAAGAGACCCAGTACTTC.

This clonotype was observed a single time. This chain uses TRBV19 with TRBJ2-3, with 7 nucleotides matching TRBD1. Germline V lookup: CDR1 LNHDA, CDR2 SQIVND (reference sequence). After removal of 6 bases from V and 2 bases from J, the junction contained 8 bases not matched to a gene. The CDR3 totals 15 residues. This CDR3 reads CASSNKDRYTDTQYF. In DNA form, the CDR3 reads TGTGCCAGTAGCAATAAGGACAGGTACACAGATACGCAGTATTTT.

In its sample, this clonotype was seen many times. The chain uses TRBV11-2 and TRBJ1-1; D is undetermined. The CDR3 consists of 16 residues. Germline V CDR1 and CDR2: SGHAT, FQNNGV. Trimming shortened V by 5 bases and J by 4 bases, and 20 bases separated the two germline ends. CDR3 protein: CASSPRLTGMVTEAFF. The CDR3 nucleotides are TGTGCCAGCAGCCCCCGCTTGACGGGGATGGTCACTGAAGCTTTCTTT.

This clonotype was picked up a small number of times. This chain uses TRBV29-1 with TRBJ2-1, with TRBD2 matching 7 bases. Germline loops: CDR1 SQVTM, CDR2 ANQGSEA. Losses at the gene ends were 8 bases for V and 2 bases for J; bases not matched to a gene: 9. The CDR3 runs to 14 residues. CDR3 sequence reads: CSYGGIQAYNEQFF. The CDR3 DNA reads TGCAGCTACGGGGGGATTCAGGCCTACAATGAGCAGTTCTTC.

This clonotype was counted many times. J is TRBJ2-3 and V is TRBV5-1; D tentatively reads TRBD1 or TRBD2 (5 bases each). This CDR3 has 15 amino acids. In germline, CDR1 is SGHRS, CDR2 YFSETQ. V was clipped by 5 bases and J by 1 base, with 14 bases between them. The CDR3 spells CASRLLPGRTDTQYF. CDR3 nucleotide sequence: TGCGCCAGCAGGCTCCTCCCGGGGCGCACAGATACGCAGTATTTT.

The chain is built from TRBV7-2 and TRBJ2-3; tentatively, D is TRBD2 (5 bases). Trimming cost V 1 base and J 4 bases, with 12 bases left between them. The CDR3 loop spans 15 amino acids. Germline CDR1 reads SGHTA; CDR2 reads FQGNSA. Written as DNA, the CDR3 is TGTGCCAGCAGCTTAGGCTACCCAGCGGCAGATACGCAGTATTTT. This sequence encodes CASSLGYPAADTQYF.

This clonotype was counted ten times or more. This chain uses TRBV19 with TRBJ2-1; either TRBD1 or TRBD2 may supply D (6 bases each). In germline, CDR1 is LNHDA, CDR2 SQIVND (reference sequence). V lost 5 bases, J lost 3 bases, and 20 bases lay in between. This CDR3 is built from 17 residues. The chain's CDR3 is CASSGGGTVRYYNEQFF. CDR3 bases: TGTGCCAGTAGTGGAGGGGGGACCGTGAGGTACTACAATGAGCAGTTCTTC.

The chain carries TRBV6-2 or TRBV6-3 and TRBJ2-7, with 8 nucleotides matching TRBD1. V shed 6 bases and J 5 bases; nucleotides not matched to a gene: 12. CDR3 size: 15 residues. The germline gives CDR1 MNHEY, CDR2 SVGEGT. CDR3 nucleotides: TGTGCCAGCAGACCCCGGACAGGGAATATGCACGAGCAGTACTTC. It encodes CASRPRTGNMHEQYF.

Only a few counts were recorded for this clonotype. The rearrangement joins TRBV5-1 to TRBJ1-3; 7 bases are shared with TRBD1. The CDR3 has 14 residues. Germline assignment: CDR1 SGHRS and CDR2 YFSETQ. The V and J ends lost 4 bases and 1 base, in that order; junction bases with no gene match: 2. CDR3 DNA: TGCGCCAGCAGCCAGGGGGTGTCTGGAAACACCATATATTTT. It encodes CASSQGVSGNTIYF.

This clonotype was recorded at least ten times. The chain is built from TRBV29-1 and TRBJ1-1; TRBD1 might be the D (6 bases). There are 12 residues in the CDR3. In germline, CDR1 is SQVTM, CDR2 ANQGSEA. The V end lost 4 bases, the J end lost 4 bases, and 10 bases lay between the germline ends. The CDR3 DNA sequence: TGCAGCGTTGTGAGGGGGTCCACTGAAGCTTTCTTT. This encodes CSVVRGSTEAFF.

In its sample, this clonotype was seen many times. The chain combines TRBV7-2 with TRBJ2-1, with 11 nucleotides matching TRBD1. This CDR3 region has 15 residues. Germline V CDR1 and CDR2: SGHTA, FQGNSA. The trim removed 4 bases at V and 4 bases at J, leaving 3 bases unmatched. The CDR3 DNA reads as TGTGCCAGCAGCTCGGGACAGGGGGTATACAATGAGCAGTTCTTC. Its translation: CASSSGQGVYNEQFF.